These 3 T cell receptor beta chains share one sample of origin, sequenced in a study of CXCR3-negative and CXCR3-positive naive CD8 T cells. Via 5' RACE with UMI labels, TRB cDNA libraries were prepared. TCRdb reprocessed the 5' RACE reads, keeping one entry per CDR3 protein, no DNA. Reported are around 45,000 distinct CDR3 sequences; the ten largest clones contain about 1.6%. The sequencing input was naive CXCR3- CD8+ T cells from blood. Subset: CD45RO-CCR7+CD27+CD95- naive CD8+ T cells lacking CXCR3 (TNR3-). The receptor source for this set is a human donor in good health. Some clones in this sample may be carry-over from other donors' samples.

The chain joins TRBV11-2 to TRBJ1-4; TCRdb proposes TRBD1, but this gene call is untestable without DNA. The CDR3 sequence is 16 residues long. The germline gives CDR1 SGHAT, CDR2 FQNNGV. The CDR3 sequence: CASSLRGQSTNEKLFF.

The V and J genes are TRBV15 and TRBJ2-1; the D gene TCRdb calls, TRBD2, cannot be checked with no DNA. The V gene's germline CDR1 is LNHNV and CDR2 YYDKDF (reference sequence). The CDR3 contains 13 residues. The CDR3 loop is CATSLTGGLEQFF.

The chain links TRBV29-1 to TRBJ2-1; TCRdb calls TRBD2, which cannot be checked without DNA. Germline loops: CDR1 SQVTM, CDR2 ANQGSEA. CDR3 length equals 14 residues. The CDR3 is CSVETILLDSEQFF.